These T cell receptor beta chains were read from a single sample in a study of breast tumors, draining lymph nodes, adjacent tissues. TCRdb re-called the multiplex PCR reads through MiXCR, storing one row per CDR3 protein. The repertoire holds 50,000 to 75,000 distinct CDR3 sequences, around 52% seen once, with roughly 19% in the top ten. The specimen sequenced was breast tumor tissue. The source is a female donor with breast cancer. Some clones in this sample may be carry-over from other donors' samples. Each CDR3 is given with its conserved first and last residue. A D gene is named only where the DNA matches it firmly. The listing skips clone size in some rows; elsewhere it reads once, few, many or a size class.

TRBV19,-,TRBJ1-6,-,TGTGCCAGTAGTCACAGACAGCAGGGGAGACCCAATTCACCCCTCCACTTT,CASSHRQQGRPNSPLHF
TRBV5-8,-,TRBJ1-2,many,TGTGCCAGCAGCTTGAAGGGGTTCTGGGGCGGCTACACCTTC,CASSLKGFWGGYTF
TRBV19,-,TRBJ2-7,many,TGTGCCAGTAGTCCGACAGGATCTTCCTACGAGCAGTACTTC,CASSPTGSSYEQYF
TRBV15,-,TRBJ1-6,-,TGTGCCACCAGCAGAGATGGCCCCTATAATTCACCCCTCCACTTT,CATSRDGPYNSPLHF
TRBV6-6,-,TRBJ2-2,-,TGTGCCAGCTGTCCAGGGTTAACCGGGGGGCTGTTTTTT,CASCPGLTGGLFF
TRBV2,-,TRBJ1-4,once,TGTGCCAGCAGTTTAAGTGTTGAAGCTCCTGGGGATGAAAAACTGTTTTTT,CASSLSVEAPGDEKLFF
TRBV11-2,-,TRBJ1-6,-,TGTGCCAGCAGCTTAGTCCTCGGGACGGGTAATTCACCCCTCCACTTT,CASSLVLGTGNSPLHF
TRBV7-9,TRBD1,TRBJ2-1,-,TGTGCCAGCAGCTCAGCAGGGGGTGCTGACTACAATGAGCAGTTCTTC,CASSSAGGADYNEQFF
TRBV20-1,-,TRBJ2-7,few,TGCAGTGCTCCGGGACCGAGCTACGAGCAGTACTTC,CSAPGPSYEQYF
TRBV25-1,-,TRBJ2-7,once,TGTGCGCAAAAGGGGGACGAGCAGTACTTC,CAQKGDEQYF
TRBV20-1,TRBD2,TRBJ2-1,-,TGCAGTGCTAGCGGAGCTAGCGGGGCTGGCTTTAGGGTGGACAATGAGCAGTTCTTC,CSASGASGAGFRVDNEQFF
TRBV5-1,TRBD2,TRBJ2-5,-,TGCGCCAGCAGCTTGGCACTAGCGGGAGGGCGTGAGACCCAGTACTTC,CASSLALAGGRETQYF
TRBV6-2/TRBV6-3,-,TRBJ2-3,many,TGTGCCAGCAGTTACTCCCCGGGGGAGGGCACAGATACGCAGTATTTT,CASSYSPGEGTDTQYF
TRBV19,-,TRBJ2-5,-,TGTGCCAGTAGTAAGTCAAGCGGATCCCGGTACCAAGAGACCCAGTACTTC,CASSKSSGSRYQETQYF
TRBV20-1,-,TRBJ1-4,-,TGCAGTGCTAGAGGGGGGGACAAACTGTTTTTT,CSARGGDKLFF
TRBV20-1,-,TRBJ1-2,-,TGCAGTGCTAGACTAGCGGGAAGTGGCTACACCTTC,CSARLAGSGYTF
TRBV19,TRBD1,TRBJ1-5,many,TGTGCCAGTAGTAGCTTGGGACAGGGGGCCACCTTCAATCAGCCCCAGCATTTT,CASSSLGQGATFNQPQHF
TRBV29-1,-,TRBJ1-2,-,TGCAGCGTTGAAGGATGGCAGGGAAGTGGCTACACCTTC,CSVEGWQGSGYTF
TRBV3-1,-,TRBJ2-5,-,TGTGCCAGCAGCCTTTTGAGGGGCACCCAGACCCAGTACTTC,CASSLLRGTQTQYF
TRBV29-1,TRBD2,TRBJ2-1,-,TGCAGCGTTGAAGATAGGTTGGCGGGAGGGCAGTTCTTC,CSVEDRLAGGQFF
TRBV6-1,TRBD1,TRBJ1-2,-,TGTGCCAGCATACCGGGGACAGGGCTCTATGGCTACACCTTC,CASIPGTGLYGYTF
TRBV10-3,TRBD2,TRBJ2-4,-,TGTGCCATCAATCCAACGGGGGGGAAGAACATTCAGTACTTC,CAINPTGGKNIQYF
TRBV20-1,-,TRBJ1-1,-,TGCAGTGCTAGAGATTATGGGCTGTTGAACACTGAAGCTTTCTTT,CSARDYGLLNTEAFF
TRBV9,TRBD1,TRBJ2-6,many,TGTGCCAGCAGCGCACAGGGGTCTGGGGCCAACGTCCTGACTTTC,CASSAQGSGANVLTF
TRBV15,TRBD1,TRBJ2-1,-,TGTGCCACCAGCAGAGATACCGGGACAGGGGGGAATGAGCAGTTCTTC,CATSRDTGTGGNEQFF
TRBV7-9,-,TRBJ2-1,many,TGTGCCAGCAGCTCCGCCTGGGAGCGGAACTACAATGAGCAGTTCTTC,CASSSAWERNYNEQFF
TRBV18,-,TRBJ2-5,-,TGTGCCAGCTCACCAGGGCGGCAAGAGACCCAGTACTTC,CASSPGRQETQYF
TRBV7-6,TRBD1,TRBJ2-3,-,TGTGCCAGCAGCCCTGATGAGGGGGCGGATACGCAGTATTTT,CASSPDEGADTQYF
TRBV5-1,-,TRBJ2-5,many,TGCGCCAGCAGCTTCTCCGAGAGGGGAGAGACCCAGTACTTC,CASSFSERGETQYF
TRBV19,-,TRBJ1-5,many,TGTGCCAGTAGTCCCCGGGCCACATATAGCAATCAGCCCCAGCATTTT,CASSPRATYSNQPQHF
TRBV10-3,TRBD2,TRBJ2-7,-,TGTGCCATCAGTGAGTCTGCGGCCAGCGGGGGCGGCGAGCAGTACTTC,CAISESAASGGGEQYF
TRBV5-1,-,TRBJ2-6,-,TGTGCCAGTACTCACACCCTCGGGGCCAACGTCCTGACTTTC,CASTHTLGANVLTF
TRBV2,-,TRBJ1-6,-,TGTGCCAGCACCAGGGAGGTCGGGTATAATTCACCCCTCCACTTT,CASTREVGYNSPLHF
TRBV2,TRBD1,TRBJ1-5,-,TGTGCCACCAGACAGGGTTTTCAGCCCCAGCATTTT,CATRQGFQPQHF
TRBV6-4,-,TRBJ2-3,many,TGTGCCAGCAGTGCAGGGGTCGATGGCACAGATACGCAGTATTTT,CASSAGVDGTDTQYF
TRBV11-2,-,TRBJ2-7,-,TGTGCCAGCAGCTTAAATACCTACGCGCGGTACTTC,CASSLNTYARYF